Following are 20 T cell receptor beta chains from one sample sequenced in a study of CD8+ T cells in alopecia areata. RNA extraction was followed by reverse transcription into cDNA, which acted as the sequencing template. The method was immunoSEQ multiplex PCR; TCRdb's version includes in-frame clones alone and lacks a portion of them. Observed in the sample are around 18,000 clones, none of them singletons. Sorting of pooled cutaneous lymph node cells used CD4, CD8alpha, NKG2D, NKG2ACE and other markers. Sequencing was performed on CD8+ T cells sorted from a lymph node. Receptors were obtained from a C3H/HeJ mouse with alopecia areata. The MHC haplotype recorded for the strain is H2-k.

This clone was seen a handful of times. The germline and genes are mouse ones. The CDR3 goes on 4 residues after the read ends, and that part is filled in from the germline J gene. The chain uses TRBV13-2 and TRBJ1-1; the match to TRBD1 covers 12 bases. From germline, CDR1 is NNHNN and CDR2 SYGAGS (reference sequence). This CDR3 region has 14 residues. The CDR3: CASGAGQGAREVFF. The sequenced part of the CDR3 DNA is TGTGCCAGCGGTGCGGGACAGGGGGCGCGA.

This clone was detected a few times. Germline and genes here are mouse. The observed sequence ends 4 residues before the CDR3 terminus, with the missing tail filled in from the germline J gene. V and J are TRBV13-3 and TRBJ2-5, with 13 bases matching TRBD2. The CDR3 extends over 19 amino acids. With 1 base clipped from V and 0 bases from J, the junction kept 8 bases outside the gene matches. Germline CDR1 reads NNHDY; CDR2 reads SYVADS. CDR3 bases read: TGTGCCAGCAGTGATAGTGGGACTGGGGGGGTAACTAACCAAGAC. Amino acids: CASSDSGTGGVTNQD. In full, the CDR3 reads CASSDSGTGGVTNQDTQYF.

This clone was counted only a few times. Mouse gene names apply. The sequenced part of the CDR3 DNA is TGTGCCAGCAGCTGGGGACAGAAAGCAAACTCC. Its translation is CASSWGQKANS. The full CDR3 is CASSWGQKANSDYTF. The J gene is TRBJ1-2, the V gene TRBV13-3, with 7 nucleotides matching TRBD1. The CDR3 goes on 4 residues after the read ends, and that part is filled in from the germline J gene. CDR1 is NNHDY and CDR2 is SYVADS in the germline V gene. This CDR3 contains 15 residues. V lost 5 bases, J lost 0 bases, and 7 bases stayed unmatched.

This clone was seen many times. Germline and genes: mouse. The read ends 4 residues before the CDR3 terminus; that terminus is restored from the germline J gene. The chain is built from TRBV1 and TRBJ2-5; TRBD1 aligns across 7 bases. Germline V gene sequence: CDR1 NSQYPW, CDR2 LRSPGD (reference sequence). The CDR3 loop spans 17 amino acids. J gave up 3 bases and V 3 bases, and 12 bases lay outside the gene matches. The CDR3 spells CTCSAPTDRQGQDTQYF. The sequenced CDR3 bases are TGCACCTGCAGTGCCCCCACCGATCGACAGGGACAAGAC.

This clone was recorded a few times. Gene names refer to mouse genes. The covered CDR3 bases are TGCACCTGCAGACGACTGGGGGTTAACACCGGG. Protein product: CTCRRLGVNTG. In full, the CDR3 reads CTCRRLGVNTGQLYF. This chain links TRBV1 with TRBJ2-2; 9 bases agree with TRBD2. The read halts 4 residues ahead of the CDR3 end, with the missing end drawn from the germline J gene. The CDR3 is made up of 15 amino acids. Germline values: CDR1 NSQYPW, CDR2 LRSPGD (reference sequence). Germline trimming cut 6 bases from V and 2 bases from J; bases unmatched to any gene: 4.

Turning to this clone: Gene labels here are mouse ones. The read gets to within 4 residues of the CDR3 end, and the germline J gene fills in the rest. This chain joins TRBV19 and TRBJ1-4; a possible D gene is TRBD1 (6 bases). This CDR3 has 16 amino acids. The V end lost 1 base, the J end lost 0 bases, and 10 bases lay between the germline ends. CDR1 is FNHDT, CDR2 SITEND, per germline (reference sequence). The part of the CDR3 DNA that was read is TGTGCCAGCAGTATACCTACAGGGTTTTCCAACGAA. This sequence encodes CASSIPTGFSNE. The CDR3 in its entirety is CASSIPTGFSNERLFF.

For this clone: These gene names are mouse names. The CDR3 end lies 4 residues beyond the end of the read and is filled in from the germline J gene. The chain has TRBV13-1 and TRBJ2-1, with a possible D match to TRBD1 (6 bases). Deletions cut 2 bases from V and 0 bases from J, with 9 bases between. Germline loops: CDR1 NSHNY, CDR2 SYGAGN. There are 15 residues in the CDR3. The CDR3 sequence: CASSDRGDNYAEQFF. Partial CDR3 DNA: TGTGCCAGCAGTGACAGGGGCGATAACTATGCT.

In this sample, this clone turned up many times. Genes here carry mouse names. The read halts 4 residues ahead of the CDR3 end, with the missing end drawn from the germline J gene. The gene calls are TRBV13-3 and TRBJ2-7; 9 bases are shared with TRBD2. Germline V lookup: CDR1 NNHDY, CDR2 SYVADS. The CDR3 is 13 amino acids. The CDR3 bases that were read are TGTGCCAGCAGTGCACTGGGGGGTTAT. Translating it yields CASSALGGY. The CDR3 in full is CASSALGGYEQYF.

In its sample, this clone was seen a few times. The gene names given are mouse names. Read sequence stops 4 residues before the CDR3 end, and the germline J gene provides the missing end. The chain uses TRBV1 and TRBJ2-1; D possibly corresponds to TRBD2 (6 bases). Germline V gene lookup returns CDR1 NSQYPW and CDR2 LRSPGD (reference sequence). With 2 bases removed from V and 5 bases from J, the gap between germline ends came to 16 bases. The CDR3 spans 16 residues. Incomplete CDR3 DNA: TGCACCTGCAGTGCACCCCCGGGGCTGGGGAATGCT. Amino acids: CTCSAPPGLGNA. The whole CDR3 sequence reads CTCSAPPGLGNAEQFF.

This clone has just a few counts. Germline and genes: mouse. The read finishes 4 residues shy of the CDR3 end, and the germline J gene is used to complete it. This chain connects TRBV13-3 to TRBJ2-4, with 10 bases that match TRBD2. CDR1 is NNHDY, CDR2 SYVADS, per germline. This CDR3 has 15 residues. This CDR3 is CASSETGGGKNTLYF. Incomplete CDR3 DNA: TGTGCCAGCAGTGAAACTGGGGGGGGGAAAAAC.

On this clone: The listed genes are named as in mouse. Coverage ceases 4 residues before the CDR3 finishes, and the germline J gene fills in the end. V gene TRBV13-1 combines with J gene TRBJ2-7; TRBD2 aligns across 11 bases. The germline gives CDR1 NSHNY, CDR2 SYGAGN. CDR3 length: 13 amino acids. The part of the CDR3 DNA that was read is TGTGCCAGCAGGAGGACTGGGGGGTAT. It is translated as CASRRTGGY. The CDR3 reads in full as CASRRTGGYEQYF.

This clone has a handful of counts. Genes and germline are mouse. The read terminates 4 residues before the CDR3 end, so the remaining end is supplied by the germline J gene. The chain carries TRBV31 and TRBJ1-1; D may be TRBD1 (5 bases). Between the trimmed V and J ends, which lost 2 bases and 1 base, there was a span of 8 bases. The CDR3 runs to 13 residues. CDR1 is GKSSPN and CDR2 is SITVG in the germline V gene. The CDR3 sequence: CAWSNTGNTEVFF. The CDR3 DNA, read in part, is TGTGCCTGGAGTAACACAGGGAACACA.

This clone was counted ten times or more. Gene and germline names: mouse. The observed sequence ends 4 residues before the CDR3 terminus, with the missing tail filled in from the germline J gene. J is TRBJ2-1 and V is TRBV13-3, with TRBD1 matching 10 bases. The CDR3 totals 16 residues. Germline values: CDR1 NNHDY, CDR2 SYVADS. V shed 2 bases and J 3 bases; nucleotides not matched to a gene: 5. The CDR3 protein is CASSELGTGVYAEQFF. The sequenced part of the CDR3 DNA is TGTGCCAGCAGTGAGCTGGGGACAGGGGTCTATGCT.

This clone occurred a few times. The gene names given are mouse names. Read data end 4 residues before the CDR3 end; the end is taken from the germline J gene. The V and J genes are TRBV1 and TRBJ1-1; 10 bases fit TRBD1. The germline V gene has CDR1 NSQYPW and CDR2 LRSPGD (reference sequence). Trimming took 2 bases from V and 0 from J; bases not matched to a gene: 6. CDR3 length: 17 amino acids. Here the CDR3 reads CTCSAPPGTGANTEVFF. The DNA read from the CDR3 is TGCACCTGCAGTGCACCTCCCGGGACAGGGGCAAACACA.

This clone has a count of ten or more. Gene names and germline refer to mouse. The CDR3 end falls 4 residues outside the read, so it is completed with the germline J gene. J is TRBJ2-7 and V is TRBV19; 7 bases align to TRBD2. CDR1 FNHDT and CDR2 SITEND come from the germline V gene (reference sequence). CDR3 length: 14 residues. The DNA read from the CDR3 is TGTGCCAGCACCCAACAACTGGGGCCGTAT. It encodes CASTQQLGPY. The full CDR3 is CASTQQLGPYEQYF.

This clone was seen a few times. Gene names refer to mouse genes. Read data end 4 residues before the CDR3 end; the end is taken from the germline J gene. The chain combines TRBV31 with TRBJ1-4, with 8 bases identical to TRBD1. V shed 2 bases, J shed 1 base, and the junction held 3 bases outside the gene matches. This CDR3 is built from 15 residues. CDR1 is GKSSPN, CDR2 SITVG, per germline. The sequenced part of the CDR3 DNA is TGTGCCTGGAGTTCCGGGACAGGTTCCAACGAA. Translation: CAWSSGTGSNE. The complete CDR3 protein is CAWSSGTGSNERLFF.

This clone was seen many times. Gene labels here are mouse ones. The observed sequence ends 4 residues before the CDR3 terminus, with the missing tail filled in from the germline J gene. The chain recombines TRBV29 with TRBJ2-7; D gene uncertain. This CDR3 spans 11 amino acids. CDR1 is MSHET and CDR2 is SYDVDS in the germline V gene. V was clipped by 4 bases and J by 3 bases, with 4 bases between them. The CDR3 reads CASSYIYEQYF. The DNA read from the CDR3 is TGTGCTAGCAGTTACATCTAT. The full variable domain, in which reference TRBV29 and TRBJ2-7 provide the parts outside the CDR3, is DMKVTQMPRYLIKRMGENVLLECGQDMSHETMYWYRQDPGLGLQLIYISYDVDSNSEGDIPKGYRVSRKKREHFSLILDSAKTNQTSVYFCASSYIYEQYFGPGTRLTVL.

The sample holds a few counts of this clone. Each gene name is a mouse one. The missing CDR3 end, 4 residues past where the read stops, is filled in from the germline J gene. The V and J genes are TRBV13-1 and TRBJ1-1; 9 nucleotides line up with TRBD1. Trimming at V came to 3 bases and at J to 1 base, leaving 1 base not matched to a gene. The CDR3 is made up of 14 amino acids. CDR1 and CDR2 (germline): NSHNY, SYGAGN. The CDR3 loop reads CASSGGQGNTEVFF. The CDR3 bases that were read are TGTGCCAGCAGTGGGGGACAGGGGAACACA.

This clone was recorded at least ten times. The gene names here belong to mouse. The CDR3 end falls 4 residues outside the read, so it is completed with the germline J gene. This chain joins TRBV1 and TRBJ1-4; TRBD1 is a possible D gene (5 bases). CDR1 is NSQYPW and CDR2 is LRSPGD in the germline V gene (reference sequence). CDR3 length: 16 amino acids. The CDR3 bases that were read are TGCACCTGCAGTGCAGATCTCGCAGGGATGAGCGAA. Protein sequence: CTCSADLAGMSE. From start to end, the CDR3 is CTCSADLAGMSERLFF.

This clone has ten or more counts. These gene names are mouse names. The CDR3 end is not reached by the read, which stops 4 residues before it; the germline J gene fills it in. This rearrangement joins TRBV16 to TRBJ2-5, with D perhaps matching TRBD1 (5 bases). CDR3 length: 13 amino acids. V was pared by 5 bases and J by 0 bases, with 6 bases between. The germline gives CDR1 SGHSA, CDR2 FRNQAP. Incomplete CDR3 DNA: TGTGCAAGCAGCCGACAGAACCAAGAC. Amino acid sequence: CASSRQNQD. The entire CDR3 is CASSRQNQDTQYF.